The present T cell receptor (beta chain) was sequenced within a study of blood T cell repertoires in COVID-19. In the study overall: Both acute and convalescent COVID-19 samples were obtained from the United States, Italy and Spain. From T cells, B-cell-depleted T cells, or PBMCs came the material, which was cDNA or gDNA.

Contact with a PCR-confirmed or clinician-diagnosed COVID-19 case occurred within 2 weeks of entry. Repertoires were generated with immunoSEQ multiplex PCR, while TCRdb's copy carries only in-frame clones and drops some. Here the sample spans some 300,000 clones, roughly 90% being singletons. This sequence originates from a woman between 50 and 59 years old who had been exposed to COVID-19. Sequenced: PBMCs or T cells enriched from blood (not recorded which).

The CDR3: CASSQGLALAGRGEQFF. The CDR3, as DNA: TGTGCCAGCAGCCAGGGTTTAGCACTAGCGGGGAGAGGTGAGCAGTTCTTC. The V call is TRBV3-1 (or the pseudogene TRBV3-2), the J call TRBJ2-1, with 10 bases lining up with TRBD2. Germline CDR1 and CDR2: LGHDT and YNNKEL (reference sequence). The V and J ends lost 3 bases and 9 bases, in that order; junction bases with no gene match: 14. The CDR3 contains 17 residues.